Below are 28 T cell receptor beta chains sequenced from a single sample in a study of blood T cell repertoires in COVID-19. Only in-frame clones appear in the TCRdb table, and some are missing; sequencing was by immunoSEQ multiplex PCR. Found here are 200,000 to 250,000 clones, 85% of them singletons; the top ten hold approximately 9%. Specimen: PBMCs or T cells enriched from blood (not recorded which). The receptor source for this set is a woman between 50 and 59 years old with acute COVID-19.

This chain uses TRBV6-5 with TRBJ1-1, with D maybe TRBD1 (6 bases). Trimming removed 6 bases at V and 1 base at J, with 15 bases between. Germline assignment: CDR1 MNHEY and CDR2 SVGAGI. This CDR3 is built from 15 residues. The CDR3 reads CASRPDRTTNTEAFF. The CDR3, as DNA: TGTGCCAGCAGGCCTGACAGGACGACGAACACTGAAGCTTTCTTT.

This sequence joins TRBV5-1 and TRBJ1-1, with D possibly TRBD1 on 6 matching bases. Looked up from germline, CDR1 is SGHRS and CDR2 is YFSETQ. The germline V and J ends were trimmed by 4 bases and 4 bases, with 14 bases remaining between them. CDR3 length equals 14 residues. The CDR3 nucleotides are TGCGCCAGCAGCCTAACAGGGTTGGTCACTGAAGCTTTCTTT. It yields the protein CASSLTGLVTEAFF.

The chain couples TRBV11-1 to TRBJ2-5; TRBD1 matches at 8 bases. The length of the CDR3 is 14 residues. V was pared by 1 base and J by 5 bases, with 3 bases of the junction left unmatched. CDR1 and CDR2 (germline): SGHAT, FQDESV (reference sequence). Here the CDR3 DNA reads TGTGCCAGCAGCTTAGATAGACAGGGGGAGACCCAGTACTTC. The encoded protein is CASSLDRQGETQYF.

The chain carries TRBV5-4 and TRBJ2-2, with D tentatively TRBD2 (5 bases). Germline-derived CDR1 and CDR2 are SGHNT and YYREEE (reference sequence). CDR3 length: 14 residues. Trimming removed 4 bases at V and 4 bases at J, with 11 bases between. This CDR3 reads CASSLGGGTGELFF. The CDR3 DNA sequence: TGTGCCAGCAGCCTCGGAGGTGGCACCGGGGAGCTGTTTTTT.

This chain's CDR3 is CASSESRPGETQYF. CDR3 coding DNA: TGTGCCAGCAGTGAAAGTAGACCAGGGGAGACCCAGTACTTC. The chain joins TRBV25-1 to TRBJ2-5; perhaps TRBD1 as D (5 bases). CDR3 size: 14 residues. V lost 2 bases and J 5 bases, leaving 12 bases between the germline ends. CDR1 MGHDK and CDR2 SYGVNS come from the germline V gene. Full variable domain (remainder filled in from reference TRBV25-1 and TRBJ2-5): EADIYQTPRYLVIGTGKKITLECSQTMGHDKMYWYQQDPGMELHLIHYSYGVNSTEKGDLSSESTVSRIRTEHFPLTLESARPSHTSQYLCASSESRPGETQYFGPGTRLLVL.

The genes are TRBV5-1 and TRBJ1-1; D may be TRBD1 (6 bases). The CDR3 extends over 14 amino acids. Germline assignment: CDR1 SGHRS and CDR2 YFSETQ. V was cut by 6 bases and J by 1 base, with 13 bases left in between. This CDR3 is CASNDRSQNTEAFF. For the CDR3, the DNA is TGCGCCAGCAACGACAGGTCACAGAACACTGAAGCTTTCTTT.

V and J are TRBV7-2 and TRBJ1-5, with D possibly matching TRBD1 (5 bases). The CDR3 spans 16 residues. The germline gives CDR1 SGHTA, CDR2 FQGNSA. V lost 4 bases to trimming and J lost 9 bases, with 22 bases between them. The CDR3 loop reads CASSSLQMGTLGPQHF. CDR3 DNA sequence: TGTGCCAGCAGCTCGTTACAGATGGGGACTCTAGGGCCCCAGCATTTT. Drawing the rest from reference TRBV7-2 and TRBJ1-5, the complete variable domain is GAGVSQSPSNKVTEKGKDVELRCDPISGHTALYWYRQSLGQGLEFLIYFQGNSAPDKSGLPSDRFSAERTGGSVSTLTIQRTQQEDSAVYLCASSSLQMGTLGPQHFGDGTRLSIL.

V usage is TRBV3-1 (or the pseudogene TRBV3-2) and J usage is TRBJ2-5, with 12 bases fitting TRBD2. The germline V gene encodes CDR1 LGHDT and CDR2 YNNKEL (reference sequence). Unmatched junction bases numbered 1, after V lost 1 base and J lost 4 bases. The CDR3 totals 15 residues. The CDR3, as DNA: TGTGCCAGCAGCCAAGGGACTAGCGGGGTAGAGACCCAGTACTTC. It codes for CASSQGTSGVETQYF.

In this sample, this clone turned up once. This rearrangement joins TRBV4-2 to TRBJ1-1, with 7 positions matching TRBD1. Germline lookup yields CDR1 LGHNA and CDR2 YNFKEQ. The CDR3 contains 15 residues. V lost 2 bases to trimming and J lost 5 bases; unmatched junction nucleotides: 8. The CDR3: CASSQTGGGWTEAFF. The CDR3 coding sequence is TGTGCCAGCAGCCAAACGGGAGGGGGCTGGACTGAAGCTTTCTTT.

The CDR3 spells CASSPGTSALETQYF. DNA of the CDR3: TGTGCCAGTAGTCCGGGGACTAGCGCCTTAGAGACGCAGTATTTT. The V and J genes are TRBV19 and TRBJ2-3, with 10 bases lining up with TRBD2. V shed 5 bases, J shed 9 bases, and the junction held 11 bases outside the gene matches. The CDR3 covers 15 residues. Germline CDR1 LNHDA, CDR2 SQIVND (reference sequence).

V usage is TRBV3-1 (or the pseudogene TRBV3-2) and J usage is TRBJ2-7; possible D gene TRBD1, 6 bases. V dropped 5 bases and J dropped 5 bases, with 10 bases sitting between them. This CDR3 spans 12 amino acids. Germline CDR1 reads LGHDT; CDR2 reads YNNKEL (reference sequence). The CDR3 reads CASSATGNEQYF. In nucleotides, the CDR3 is TGTGCCAGCAGCGCTACAGGGAACGAGCAGTACTTC.

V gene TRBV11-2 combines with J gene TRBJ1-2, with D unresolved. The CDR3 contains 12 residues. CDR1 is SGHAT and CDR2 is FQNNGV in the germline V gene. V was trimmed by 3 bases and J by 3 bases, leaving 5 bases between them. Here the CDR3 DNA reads TGTGCCAGCAGCTTGAGGGACTATGGCTACACCTTC. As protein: CASSLRDYGYTF.

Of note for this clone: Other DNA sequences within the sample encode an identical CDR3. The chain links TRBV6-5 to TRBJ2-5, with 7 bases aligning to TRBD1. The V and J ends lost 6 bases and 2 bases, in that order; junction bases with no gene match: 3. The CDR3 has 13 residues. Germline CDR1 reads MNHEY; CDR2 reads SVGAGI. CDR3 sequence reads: CASRRTGQETQYF. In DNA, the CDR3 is TGTGCCAGCAGACGGACAGGTCAAGAGACCCAGTACTTC.

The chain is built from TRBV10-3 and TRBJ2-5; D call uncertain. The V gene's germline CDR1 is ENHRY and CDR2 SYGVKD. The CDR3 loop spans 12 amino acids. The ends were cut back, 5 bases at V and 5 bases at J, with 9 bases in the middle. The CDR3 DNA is TGTGCCATCAGTCGTCCCTATGAGACCCAGTACTTC. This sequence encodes CAISRPYETQYF.

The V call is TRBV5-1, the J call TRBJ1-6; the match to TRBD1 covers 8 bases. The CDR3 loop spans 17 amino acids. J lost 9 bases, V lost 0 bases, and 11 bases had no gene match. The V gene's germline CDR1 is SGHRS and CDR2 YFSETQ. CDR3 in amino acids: CASSLEATGASGSPLHF. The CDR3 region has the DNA TGCGCCAGCAGCTTGGAAGCGACAGGGGCCAGTGGTTCACCCCTCCACTTT. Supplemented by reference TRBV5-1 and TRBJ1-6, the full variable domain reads KAGVTQTPRYLIKTRGQQVTLSCSPISGHRSVSWYQQTPGQGLQFLFEYFSETQRNKGNFPGRFSGRQFSNSRSEMNVSTLELGDSALYLCASSLEATGASGSPLHFGNGTRLTVT.

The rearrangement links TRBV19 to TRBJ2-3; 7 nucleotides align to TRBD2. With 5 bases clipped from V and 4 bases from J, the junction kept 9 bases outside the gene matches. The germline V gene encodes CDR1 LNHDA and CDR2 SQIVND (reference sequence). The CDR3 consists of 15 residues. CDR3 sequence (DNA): TGTGCCAGTAGTGAGCTAGCGGAGGGAGCAGATACGCAGTATTTT. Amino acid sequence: CASSELAEGADTQYF.

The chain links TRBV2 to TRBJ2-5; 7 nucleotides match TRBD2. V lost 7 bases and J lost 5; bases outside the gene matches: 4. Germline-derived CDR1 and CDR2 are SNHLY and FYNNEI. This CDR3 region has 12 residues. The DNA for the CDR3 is TGTGCCAGCATGGGAGGGATGGAGACCCAGTACTTC. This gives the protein CASMGGMETQYF.

As DNA, the CDR3 is TGTGCCAGCAGCCTTCCGTACAATGAGCAGTTCTTC. Translation: CASSLPYNEQFF. The chain combines TRBV6-1 with TRBJ2-1; D not resolved. The V end was cut by 6 bases, the J end by 4 bases, with 7 bases between. CDR1 is MNHNS, CDR2 SASEGT, per germline. The CDR3 contains 12 residues.

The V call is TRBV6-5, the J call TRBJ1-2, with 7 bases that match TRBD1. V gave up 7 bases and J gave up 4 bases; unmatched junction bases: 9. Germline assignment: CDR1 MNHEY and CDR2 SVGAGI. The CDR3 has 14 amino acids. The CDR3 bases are TGTGCCAGCAAAACGGGACAGTCTACCTATGGCTACACCTTC. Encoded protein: CASKTGQSTYGYTF.

CDR3 residues: CASSERIGTVNTEAFF. CDR3 nucleotides: TGTGCCAGCAGTGAAAGAATCGGGACAGTCAACACTGAAGCTTTCTTT. This chain joins TRBV2 and TRBJ1-1, with 7 bases that match TRBD1. With V trimmed by 2 bases and J by 2 bases, 8 bases remained unmatched. This CDR3 is built from 16 residues. The germline CDR1 and CDR2 sequences are SNHLY and FYNNEI.

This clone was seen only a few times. The DNA for the CDR3 is TGCGCCAGCAGCGAAGACTCGGGCTATGGCTACACCTTC. It specifies CASSEDSGYGYTF. The chain joins TRBV5-1 to TRBJ1-2; D unresolved. The V and J ends lost 4 bases and 4 bases respectively, with 11 bases between them. The germline gives CDR1 SGHRS, CDR2 YFSETQ. CDR3 length: 13 amino acids.

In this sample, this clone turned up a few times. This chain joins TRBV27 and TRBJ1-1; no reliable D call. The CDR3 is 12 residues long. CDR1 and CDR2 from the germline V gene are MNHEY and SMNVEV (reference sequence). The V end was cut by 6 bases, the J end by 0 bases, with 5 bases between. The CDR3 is CASRDMNTEAFF. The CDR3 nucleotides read TGTGCCAGCAGAGACATGAACACTGAAGCTTTCTTT.

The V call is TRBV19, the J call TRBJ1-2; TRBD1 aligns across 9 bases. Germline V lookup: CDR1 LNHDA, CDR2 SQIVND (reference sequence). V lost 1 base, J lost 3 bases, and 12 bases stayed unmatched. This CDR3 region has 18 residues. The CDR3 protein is CASSIGRGTGKIDYGYTF. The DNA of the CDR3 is TGTGCCAGTAGTATAGGGAGGGGGACAGGGAAGATTGACTATGGCTACACCTTC.

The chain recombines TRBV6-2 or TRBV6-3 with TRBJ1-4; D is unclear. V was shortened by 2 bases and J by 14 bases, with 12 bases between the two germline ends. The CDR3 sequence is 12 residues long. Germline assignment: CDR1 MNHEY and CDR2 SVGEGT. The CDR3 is CASSYPVTRLFF. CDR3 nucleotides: TGTGCCAGCAGTTACCCGGTAACTCGGCTGTTTTTT.

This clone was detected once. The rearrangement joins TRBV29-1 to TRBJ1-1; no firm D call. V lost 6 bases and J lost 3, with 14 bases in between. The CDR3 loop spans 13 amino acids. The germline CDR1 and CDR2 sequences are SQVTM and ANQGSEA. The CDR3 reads CSVLRHQDTEAFF. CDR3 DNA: TGCAGCGTGCTAAGGCACCAGGACACTGAAGCTTTCTTT.

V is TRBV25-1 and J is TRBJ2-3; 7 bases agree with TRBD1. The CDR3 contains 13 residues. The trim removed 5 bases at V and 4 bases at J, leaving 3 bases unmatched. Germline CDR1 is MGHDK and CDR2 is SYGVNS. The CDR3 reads CASSIQGADTQYF. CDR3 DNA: TGTGCCAGCAGTATCCAGGGGGCAGATACGCAGTATTTT.

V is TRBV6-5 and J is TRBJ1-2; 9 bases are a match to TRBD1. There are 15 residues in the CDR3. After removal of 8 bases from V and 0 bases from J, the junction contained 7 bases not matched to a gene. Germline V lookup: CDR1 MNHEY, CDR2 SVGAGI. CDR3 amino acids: CASAGQGKSNYGYTF. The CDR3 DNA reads TGTGCCAGCGCGGGACAGGGAAAATCTAACTATGGCTACACCTTC.

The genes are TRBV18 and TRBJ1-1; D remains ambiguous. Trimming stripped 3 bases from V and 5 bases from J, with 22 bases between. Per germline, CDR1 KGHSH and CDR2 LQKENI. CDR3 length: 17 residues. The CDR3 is CASSPSTIGPRGTEAFF. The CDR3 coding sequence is TGTGCCAGCTCACCCTCCACCATAGGGCCTAGAGGGACTGAAGCTTTCTTT.